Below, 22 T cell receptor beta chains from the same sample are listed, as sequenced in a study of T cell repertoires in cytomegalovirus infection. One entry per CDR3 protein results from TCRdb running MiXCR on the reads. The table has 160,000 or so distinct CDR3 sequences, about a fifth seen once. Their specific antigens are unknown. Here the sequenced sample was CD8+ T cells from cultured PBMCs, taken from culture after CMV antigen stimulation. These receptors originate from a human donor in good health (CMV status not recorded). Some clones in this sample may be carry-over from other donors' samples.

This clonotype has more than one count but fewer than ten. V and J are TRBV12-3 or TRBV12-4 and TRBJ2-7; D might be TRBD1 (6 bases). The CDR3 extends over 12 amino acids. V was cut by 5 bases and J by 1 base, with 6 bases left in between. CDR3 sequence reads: CASSTGSYEQYF. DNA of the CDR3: TGTGCCAGCAGTACAGGGTCCTACGAGCAGTACTTC.

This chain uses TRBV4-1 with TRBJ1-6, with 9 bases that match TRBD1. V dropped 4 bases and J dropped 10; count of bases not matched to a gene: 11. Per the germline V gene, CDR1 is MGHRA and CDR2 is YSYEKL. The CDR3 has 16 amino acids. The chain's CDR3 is CASSPAGDRARSPLHF. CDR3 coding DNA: TGCGCCAGCAGCCCCGCGGGGGACAGGGCAAGATCACCCCTCCACTTT.

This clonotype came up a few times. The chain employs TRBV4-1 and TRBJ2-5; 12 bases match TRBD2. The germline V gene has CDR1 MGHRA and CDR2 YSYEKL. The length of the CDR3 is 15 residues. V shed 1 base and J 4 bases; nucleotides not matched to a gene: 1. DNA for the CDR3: TGCGCCAGCAGCCAAGCTAGCGGGGGGGGAGAGACCCAGTACTTC. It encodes CASSQASGGGETQYF.

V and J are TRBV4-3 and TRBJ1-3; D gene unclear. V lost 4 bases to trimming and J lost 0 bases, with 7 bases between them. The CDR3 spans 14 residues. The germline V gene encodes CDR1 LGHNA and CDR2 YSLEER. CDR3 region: CASSPDGSGNTIYF. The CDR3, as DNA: TGCGCCAGCAGCCCCGACGGCTCTGGAAACACCATATATTTT.

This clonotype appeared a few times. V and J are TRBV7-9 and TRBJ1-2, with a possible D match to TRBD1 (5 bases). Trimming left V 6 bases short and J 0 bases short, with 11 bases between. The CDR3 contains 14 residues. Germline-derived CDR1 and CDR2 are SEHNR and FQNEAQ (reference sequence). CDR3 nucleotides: TGTGCCAGCAGGTCCGGGACTGCTAACTATGGCTACACCTTC. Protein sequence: CASRSGTANYGYTF. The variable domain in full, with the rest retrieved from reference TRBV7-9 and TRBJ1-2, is DTGVSQNPRHKITKRGQNVTFRCDPISEHNRLYWYRQTLGQGPEFLTYFQNEAQLEKSRLLSDRFSAERPKGSFSTLEIQRTEQGDSAMYLCASRSGTANYGYTFGSGTRLTVV.

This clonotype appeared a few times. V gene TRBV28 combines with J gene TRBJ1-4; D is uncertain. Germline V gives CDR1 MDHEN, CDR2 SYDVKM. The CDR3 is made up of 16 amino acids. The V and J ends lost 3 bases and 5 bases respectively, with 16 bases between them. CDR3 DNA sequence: TGTGCCAGCAGTTTGAAAGCCTGGCTAAACAATGAAAAACTGTTTTTT. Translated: CASSLKAWLNNEKLFF.

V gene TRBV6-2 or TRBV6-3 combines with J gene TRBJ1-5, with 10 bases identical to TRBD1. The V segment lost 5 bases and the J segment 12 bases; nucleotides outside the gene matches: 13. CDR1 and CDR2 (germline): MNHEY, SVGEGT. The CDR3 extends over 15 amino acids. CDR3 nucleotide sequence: TGTGCCAGCAGTCTGGACAGGGGGGATAGATGGGGCCAGCATTTT. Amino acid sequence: CASSLDRGDRWGQHF.

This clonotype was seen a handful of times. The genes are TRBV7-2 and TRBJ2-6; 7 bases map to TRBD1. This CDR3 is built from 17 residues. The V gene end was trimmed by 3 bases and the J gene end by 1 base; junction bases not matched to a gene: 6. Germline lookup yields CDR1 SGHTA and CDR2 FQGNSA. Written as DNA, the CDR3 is TGTGCCAGCAGCTTCAAGGGGGCCATATCTGGGGCCAACGTCCTGACTTTC. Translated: CASSFKGAISGANVLTF. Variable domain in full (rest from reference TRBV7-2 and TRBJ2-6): GAGVSQSPSNKVTEKGKDVELRCDPISGHTALYWYRQSLGQGLEFLIYFQGNSAPDKSGLPSDRFSAERTGGSVSTLTIQRTQQEDSAVYLCASSFKGAISGANVLTFGAGSRLTVL.

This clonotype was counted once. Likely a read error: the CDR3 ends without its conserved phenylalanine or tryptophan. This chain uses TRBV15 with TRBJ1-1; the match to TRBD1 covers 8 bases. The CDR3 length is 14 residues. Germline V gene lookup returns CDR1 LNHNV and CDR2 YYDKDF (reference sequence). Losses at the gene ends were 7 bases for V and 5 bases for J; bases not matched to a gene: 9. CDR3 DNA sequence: TGTGCCACCACCTTTCCAGGGGGCTTAACTGAAGCTTTCTTA. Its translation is CATTFPGGLTEAFL.

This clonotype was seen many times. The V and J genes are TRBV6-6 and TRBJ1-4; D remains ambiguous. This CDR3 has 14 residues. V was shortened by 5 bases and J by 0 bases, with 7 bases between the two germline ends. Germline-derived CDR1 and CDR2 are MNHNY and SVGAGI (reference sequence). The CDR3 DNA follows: TGTGCCAGCAGTCCCGGGACAACTAATGAAAAACTGTTTTTT. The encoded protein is CASSPGTTNEKLFF.

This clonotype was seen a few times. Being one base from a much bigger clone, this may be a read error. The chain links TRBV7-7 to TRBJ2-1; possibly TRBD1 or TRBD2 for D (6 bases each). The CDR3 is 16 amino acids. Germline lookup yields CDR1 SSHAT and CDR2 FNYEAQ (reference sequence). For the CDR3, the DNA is TGTGCTAGCAGCCCATCATTAACGGGGGCGAACAATGAGCAGTTCTTC. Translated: CASSPSLTGANNEQFF.

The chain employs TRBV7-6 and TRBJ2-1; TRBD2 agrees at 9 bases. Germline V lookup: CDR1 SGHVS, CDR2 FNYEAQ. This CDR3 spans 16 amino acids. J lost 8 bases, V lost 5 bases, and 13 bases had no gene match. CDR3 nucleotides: TGTGCCAGCAGCCCACGGGGGAAGCGGGGGGACGATGAGCAGTTCTTC. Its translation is CASSPRGKRGDDEQFF. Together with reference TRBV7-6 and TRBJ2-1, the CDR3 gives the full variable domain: GAGVSQSPRYKVTKRGQDVALRCDPISGHVSLYWYRQALGQGPEFLTYFNYEAQQDKSGLPNDRFSAERPEGSISTLTIQRTEQRDSAMYRCASSPRGKRGDDEQFFGPGTRLTVL.

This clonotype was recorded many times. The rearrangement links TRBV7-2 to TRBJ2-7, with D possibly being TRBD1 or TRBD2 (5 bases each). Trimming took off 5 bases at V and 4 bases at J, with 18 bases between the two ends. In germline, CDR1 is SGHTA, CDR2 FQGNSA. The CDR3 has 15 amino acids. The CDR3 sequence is CASSREARWGYEQYF. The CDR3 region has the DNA TGTGCCAGCAGCCGTGAGGCGCGGTGGGGGTACGAGCAGTACTTC.

The CDR3 coding sequence is TGTGCCAGCAGCGATCCGGGGACAGGGAATTCCTACGAGCAGTACTTC. It yields the protein CASSDPGTGNSYEQYF. V is TRBV27 and J is TRBJ2-7; 9 nucleotides align to TRBD1. The CDR3 has 16 amino acids. After removal of 6 bases from V and 1 base from J, the junction contained 10 bases not matched to a gene. The germline CDR1 and CDR2 sequences are MNHEY and SMNVEV (reference sequence).

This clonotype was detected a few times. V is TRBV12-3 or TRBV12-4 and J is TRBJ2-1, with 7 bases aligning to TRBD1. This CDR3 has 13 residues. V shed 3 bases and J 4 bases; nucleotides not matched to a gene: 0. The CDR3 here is CASSLGQYNEQFF. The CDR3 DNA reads TGTGCCAGCAGTTTGGGACAGTACAATGAGCAGTTCTTC.

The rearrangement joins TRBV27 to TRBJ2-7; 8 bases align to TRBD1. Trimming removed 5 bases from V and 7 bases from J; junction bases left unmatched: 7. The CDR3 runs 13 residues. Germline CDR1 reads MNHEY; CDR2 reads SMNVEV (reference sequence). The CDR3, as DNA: TGTGCCAGCAGTCTCTACAGGGGGAAGGAGCAGTACTTC. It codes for CASSLYRGKEQYF.

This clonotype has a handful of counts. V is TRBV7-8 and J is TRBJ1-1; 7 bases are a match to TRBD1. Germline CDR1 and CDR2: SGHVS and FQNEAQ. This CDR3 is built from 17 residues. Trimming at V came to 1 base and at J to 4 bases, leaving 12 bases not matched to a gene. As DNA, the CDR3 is TGTGCCAGCAGCTTAGTGGGCAGGGGGGCATTTGGCACTGAAGCTTTCTTT. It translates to CASSLVGRGAFGTEAFF.

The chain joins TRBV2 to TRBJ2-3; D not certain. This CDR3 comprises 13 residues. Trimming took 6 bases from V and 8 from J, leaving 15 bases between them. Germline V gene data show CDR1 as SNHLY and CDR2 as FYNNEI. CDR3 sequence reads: CASRRRDQATQYF. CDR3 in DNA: TGTGCCAGCAGACGCCGTGACCAGGCTACGCAGTATTTT. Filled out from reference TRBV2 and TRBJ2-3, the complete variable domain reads EPEVTQTPSHQVTQMGQEVILRCVPISNHLYFYWYRQILGQKVEFLVSFYNNEISEKSEIFDDQFSVERPDGSNFTLKIRSTKLEDSAMYFCASRRRDQATQYFGPGTRLTVL.

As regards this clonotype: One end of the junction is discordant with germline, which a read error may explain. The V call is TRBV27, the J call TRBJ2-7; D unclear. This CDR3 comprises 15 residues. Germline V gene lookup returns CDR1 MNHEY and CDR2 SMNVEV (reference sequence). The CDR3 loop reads CASSLSAGGPYEQYF. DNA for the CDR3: TGTGCCAGCAGTCTATCGGCAGGCGGCCCCTACGAGCAGTACTTC.

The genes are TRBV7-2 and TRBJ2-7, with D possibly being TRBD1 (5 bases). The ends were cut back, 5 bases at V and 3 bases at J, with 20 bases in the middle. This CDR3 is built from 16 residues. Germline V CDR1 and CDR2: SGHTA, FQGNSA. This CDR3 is CASSLDSRSSFYEQYF. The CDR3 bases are TGTGCCAGCAGCCTCGACAGCAGGTCAAGCTTCTACGAGCAGTACTTC.

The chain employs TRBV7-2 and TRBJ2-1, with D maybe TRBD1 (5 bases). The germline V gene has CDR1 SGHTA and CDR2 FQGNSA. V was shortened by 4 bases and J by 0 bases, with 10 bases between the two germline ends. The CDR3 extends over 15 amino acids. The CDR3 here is CASSYRKNSYNEQFF. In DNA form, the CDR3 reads TGTGCCAGCAGCTACAGGAAGAACTCCTACAATGAGCAGTTCTTC.

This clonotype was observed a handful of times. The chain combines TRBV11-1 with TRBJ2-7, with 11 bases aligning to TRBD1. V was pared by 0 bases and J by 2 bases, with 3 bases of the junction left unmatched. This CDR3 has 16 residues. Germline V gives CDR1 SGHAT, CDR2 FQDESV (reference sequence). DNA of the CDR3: TGTGCCAGCAGCTTAGCCGGGACAGGGGGGGCCTACGAGCAGTACTTC. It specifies CASSLAGTGGAYEQYF.